Sequencing of this T cell receptor (beta chain) was carried out in a study of blood T cell repertoires in COVID-19. V shed 2 bases and J 8 bases; nucleotides not matched to a gene: 16. The CDR3 contains 18 residues. Germline lookup yields CDR1 LGHNA and CDR2 YSLEER. TCRdb's copy holds only in-frame clones and misses some; the assay was immunoSEQ multiplex PCR. The sample yields about 170,000 clones, over 80% seen once. Sequenced material: PBMCs or T cells enriched from blood (not recorded which). The rearrangement links TRBV4-3 to TRBJ2-1, with 9 bases identical to TRBD2. The source of this sequence is a woman aged 45-65 years who had recovered from COVID-19. CDR3 sequence reads: CASSQNLVGSGSSYEQFF. The CDR3 DNA sequence: TGCGCCAGCAGCCAAAACCTTGTGGGTAGCGGGAGTAGTTATGAGCAGTTCTTC.